This T cell receptor beta chain was observed in a study of cytomegalovirus exposure and HLA in healthy donors. Study-level background: The approximately 120 validation repertoires used the same platform as the approximately 670 first-cohort repertoires, a later analysis reported.

Details on this clone: The antigen is unknown.

Clones were sequenced by immunoSEQ multiplex PCR, and TCRdb holds only the in-frame ones, with some missing. The repertoire has approximately 90,000 clones, roughly 92% of them found once; the top ten carry less than 1.5%. Broader study findings: In vitro work confirmed that a few CMV-associated chains recognize CMV antigens.

Germline V lookup: CDR1 GTSNPN, CDR2 SVGIG (reference sequence). With V trimmed by 3 bases and J by 6 bases, 9 bases remained unmatched. The CDR3 has 15 residues. Sequencing was done on a sample of PBMCs. This sequence was found in a woman in her 30s in good health and CMV-seropositive. The V call is TRBV30, the J call TRBJ1-5; 9 bases match TRBD1. CDR3 bases: TGTGCCTGGAGGGGGGCGACAGGGGGAAGTCAGCCCCAGCATTTT. Translating gives CAWRGATGGSQPQHF.